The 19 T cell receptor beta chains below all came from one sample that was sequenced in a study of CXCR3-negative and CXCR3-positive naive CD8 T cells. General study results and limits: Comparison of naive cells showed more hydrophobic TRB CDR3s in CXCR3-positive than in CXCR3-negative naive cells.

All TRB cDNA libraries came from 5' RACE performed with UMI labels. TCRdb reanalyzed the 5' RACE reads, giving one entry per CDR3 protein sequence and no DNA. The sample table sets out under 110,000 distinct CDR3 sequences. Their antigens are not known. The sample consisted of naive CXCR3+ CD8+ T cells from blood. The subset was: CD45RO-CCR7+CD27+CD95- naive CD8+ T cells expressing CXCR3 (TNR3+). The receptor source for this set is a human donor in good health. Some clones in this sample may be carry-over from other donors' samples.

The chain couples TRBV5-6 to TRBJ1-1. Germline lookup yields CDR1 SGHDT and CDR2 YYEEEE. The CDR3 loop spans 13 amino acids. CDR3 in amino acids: CASSLGHNTEAFF.

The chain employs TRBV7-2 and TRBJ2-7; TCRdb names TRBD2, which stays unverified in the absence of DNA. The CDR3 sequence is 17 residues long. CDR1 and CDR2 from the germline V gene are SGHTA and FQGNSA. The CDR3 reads CASSLSVGAGISYEQYF.

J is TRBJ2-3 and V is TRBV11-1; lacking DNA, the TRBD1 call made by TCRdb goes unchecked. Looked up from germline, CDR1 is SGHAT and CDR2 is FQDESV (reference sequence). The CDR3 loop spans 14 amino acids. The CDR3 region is CASTPGPPPDTQYF.

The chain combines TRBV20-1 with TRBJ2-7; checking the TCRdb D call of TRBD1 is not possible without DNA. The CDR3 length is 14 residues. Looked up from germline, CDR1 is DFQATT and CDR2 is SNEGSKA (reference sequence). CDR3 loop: CSARAGQGEYEQYF.

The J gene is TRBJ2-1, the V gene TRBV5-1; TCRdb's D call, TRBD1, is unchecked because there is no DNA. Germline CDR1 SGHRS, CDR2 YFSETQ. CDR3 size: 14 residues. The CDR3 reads CASSLDWTGIEQFF.

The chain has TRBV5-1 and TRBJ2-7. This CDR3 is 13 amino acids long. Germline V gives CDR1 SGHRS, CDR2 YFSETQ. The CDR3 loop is CASSLVPAYEQYF. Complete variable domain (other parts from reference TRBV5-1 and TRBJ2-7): KAGVTQTPRYLIKTRGQQVTLSCSPISGHRSVSWYQQTPGQGLQFLFEYFSETQRNKGNFPGRFSGRQFSNSRSEMNVSTLELGDSALYLCASSLVPAYEQYFGPGTRLTVT.

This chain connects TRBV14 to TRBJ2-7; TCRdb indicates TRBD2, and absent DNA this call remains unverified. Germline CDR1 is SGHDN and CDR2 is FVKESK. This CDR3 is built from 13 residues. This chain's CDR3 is CASSQDYRTEQYF. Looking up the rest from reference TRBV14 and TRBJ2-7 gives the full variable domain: EAGVTQFPSHSVIEKGQTVTLRCDPISGHDNLYWYRRVMGKEIKFLLHFVKESKQDESGMPNNRFLAERTGGTYSTLKVQPAELEDSGVYFCASSQDYRTEQYFGPGTRLTVT.

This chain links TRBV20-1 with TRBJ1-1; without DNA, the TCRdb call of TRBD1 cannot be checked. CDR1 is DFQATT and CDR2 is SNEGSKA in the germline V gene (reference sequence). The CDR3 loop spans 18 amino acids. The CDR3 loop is CSARAAVSRGVMDTEAFF.

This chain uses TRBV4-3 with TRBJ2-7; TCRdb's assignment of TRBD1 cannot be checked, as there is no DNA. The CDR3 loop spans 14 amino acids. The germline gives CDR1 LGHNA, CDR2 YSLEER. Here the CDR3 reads CASSQDMGAYEQYF.

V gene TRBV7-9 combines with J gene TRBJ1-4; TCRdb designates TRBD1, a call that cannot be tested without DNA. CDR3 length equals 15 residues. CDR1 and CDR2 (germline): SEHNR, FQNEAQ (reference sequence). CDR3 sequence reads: CASSPPGGYSEKLFF.

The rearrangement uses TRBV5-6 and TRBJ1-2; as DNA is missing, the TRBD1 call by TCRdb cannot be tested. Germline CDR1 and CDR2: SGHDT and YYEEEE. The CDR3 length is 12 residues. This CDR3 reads CASSLPGGGYTF. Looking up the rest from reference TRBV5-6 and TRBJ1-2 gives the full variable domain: DAGVTQSPTHLIKTRGQQVTLRCSPKSGHDTVSWYQQALGQGPQFIFQYYEEEERQRGNFPDRFSGHQFPNYSSELNVNALLLGDSALYLCASSLPGGGYTFGSGTRLTVV.

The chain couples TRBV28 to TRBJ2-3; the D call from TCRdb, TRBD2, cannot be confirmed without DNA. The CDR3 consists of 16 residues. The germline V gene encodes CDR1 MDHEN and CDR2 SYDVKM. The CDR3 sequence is CASSYRLAGGPDTQYF.

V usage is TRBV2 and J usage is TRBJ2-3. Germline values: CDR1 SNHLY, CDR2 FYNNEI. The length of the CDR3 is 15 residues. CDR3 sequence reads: CASFDRLDSTDTQYF.

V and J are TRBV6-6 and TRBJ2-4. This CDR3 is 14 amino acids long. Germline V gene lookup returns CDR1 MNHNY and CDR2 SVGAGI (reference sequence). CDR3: CASSSLSPKNIQYF.

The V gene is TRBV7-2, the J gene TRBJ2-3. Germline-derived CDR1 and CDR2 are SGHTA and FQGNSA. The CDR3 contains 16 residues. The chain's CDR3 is CASSFSTRSSTDTQYF.

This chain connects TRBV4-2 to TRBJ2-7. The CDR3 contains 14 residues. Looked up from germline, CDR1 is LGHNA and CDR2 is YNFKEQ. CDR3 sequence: CASSQDFVGYEQYF.

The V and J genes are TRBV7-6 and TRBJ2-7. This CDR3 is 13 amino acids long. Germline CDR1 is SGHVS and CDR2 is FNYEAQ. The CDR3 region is CASSLDGWDEQYF.

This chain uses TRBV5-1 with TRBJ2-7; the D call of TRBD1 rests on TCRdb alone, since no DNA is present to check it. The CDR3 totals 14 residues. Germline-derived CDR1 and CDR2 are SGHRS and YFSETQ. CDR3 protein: CASSSGQEVGEQYF.

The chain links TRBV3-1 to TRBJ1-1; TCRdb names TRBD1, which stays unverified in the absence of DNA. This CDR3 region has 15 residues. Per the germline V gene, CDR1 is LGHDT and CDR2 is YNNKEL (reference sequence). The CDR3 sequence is CASSQDTGQNTEAFF.